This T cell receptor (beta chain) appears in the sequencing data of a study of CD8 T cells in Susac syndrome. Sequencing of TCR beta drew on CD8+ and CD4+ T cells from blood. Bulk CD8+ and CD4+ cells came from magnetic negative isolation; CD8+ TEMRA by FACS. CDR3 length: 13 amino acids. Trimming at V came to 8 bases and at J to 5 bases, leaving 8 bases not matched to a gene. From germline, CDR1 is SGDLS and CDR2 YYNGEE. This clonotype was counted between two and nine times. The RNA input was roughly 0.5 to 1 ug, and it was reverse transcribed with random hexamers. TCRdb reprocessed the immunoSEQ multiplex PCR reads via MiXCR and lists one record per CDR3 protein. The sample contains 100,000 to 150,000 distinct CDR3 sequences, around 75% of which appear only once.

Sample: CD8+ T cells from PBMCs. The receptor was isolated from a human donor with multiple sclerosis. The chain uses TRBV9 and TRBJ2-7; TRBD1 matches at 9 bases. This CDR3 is CARERTGVDEQYV. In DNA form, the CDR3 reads TGTGCCAGGGAAAGGACAGGGGTGGACGAGCAGTACGTC.